Each of the 31 T cell receptor beta chains below was sequenced from the same sample in a study of blood T cell repertoires in COVID-19. Produced via immunoSEQ multiplex PCR; TCRdb's table is partial and in-frame only. The profile shows about 59,000 clones, about four fifths of them singletons. The sequenced sample consisted of peripheral blood. All receptors derive from a woman older than 75 with active or convalescent COVID-19.

The chain combines TRBV28 with TRBJ1-2; unclear D gene. The length of the CDR3 is 15 residues. V lost 6 bases and J lost 3, with 17 bases in between. Per germline, CDR1 MDHEN and CDR2 SYDVKM. The CDR3 nucleotides are TGTGCCAGCAGGTTTTACGCTTCGGGTTACTATGGCTACACCTTC. This translates into CASRFYASGYYGYTF.

The chain uses TRBV2 and TRBJ2-7, with TRBD1 matching 7 bases. Per germline, CDR1 SNHLY and CDR2 FYNNEI. V lost 2 bases, J lost 2 bases, and 3 bases stayed unmatched. The CDR3 consists of 14 residues. The CDR3 here is CASSEWGTAYEQYF. CDR3 in DNA: TGTGCCAGCAGTGAATGGGGGACAGCCTACGAGCAGTACTTC.

This chain links TRBV2 with TRBJ1-4, with TRBD1 matching over 12 bases. V lost 8 bases and J lost 3; bases outside the gene matches: 4. In germline, CDR1 is SNHLY, CDR2 FYNNEI. The CDR3 contains 15 residues. CDR3 protein: CASRDRGLANEKLFF. The CDR3 DNA reads TGTGCCAGCCGGGACAGGGGGCTGGCTAATGAAAAACTGTTTTTT.

This chain uses TRBV4-3 with TRBJ1-6, with D unresolved. The CDR3 loop spans 18 amino acids. CDR1 LGHNA and CDR2 YSLEER come from the germline V gene. Trimming removed 0 bases at V and 0 bases at J, with 12 bases between. The CDR3 DNA sequence: TGCGCCAGCAGCCAAGATAGCGTAGGGAGCTCCTATAATTCACCCCTCCACTTT. Its protein product is CASSQDSVGSSYNSPLHF.

This chain uses TRBV19 with TRBJ1-2; 9 bases map to TRBD1. With V trimmed by 5 bases and J by 6 bases, 4 bases remained unmatched. The CDR3 is made up of 13 amino acids. Germline values: CDR1 LNHDA, CDR2 SQIVND (reference sequence). This chain's CDR3 is CASSLRDRDGYTF. As DNA, the CDR3 is TGTGCCAGTAGTCTCCGGGACAGGGATGGCTACACCTTC.

The CDR3 loop is CASRQVTYEQYF. The CDR3 nucleotides read TGTGCCAGCAGACAGGTCACCTACGAGCAGTACTTC. V and J are TRBV6-6 and TRBJ2-7, with D perhaps matching TRBD1 (5 bases). This CDR3 region has 12 residues. V was pared by 6 bases and J by 2 bases, with 8 bases between. Germline V gene data show CDR1 as MNHNY and CDR2 as SVGAGI (reference sequence).

This clone was detected only a few times. V and J are TRBV5-1 and TRBJ2-3; tentatively, D is TRBD2 (6 bases). CDR3 length: 15 amino acids. From germline, CDR1 is SGHRS and CDR2 YFSETQ. Trimming left V 0 bases short and J 1 base short, with 9 bases between. CDR3 bases: TGCGCCAGCAGCTTGGCGGTAGCGGGCACAGATACGCAGTATTTT. It yields the protein CASSLAVAGTDTQYF.

J is TRBJ2-7 and V is TRBV5-1, with TRBD2 identical over 7 bases. Germline CDR1 is SGHRS and CDR2 is YFSETQ. Germline trimming cut 4 bases from V and 2 bases from J; bases unmatched to any gene: 6. This CDR3 is 14 amino acids long. This chain's CDR3 is CASSPGGGAYEQYF. CDR3 sequence (DNA): TGCGCCAGCAGCCCGGGTGGGGGGGCCTACGAGCAGTACTTC.

This clone appeared a few times. CDR3 sequence reads: CASSYEAGRGYTF. The DNA of the CDR3 is TGTGCCAGCAGTTACGAGGCAGGGCGAGGCTACACCTTC. The chain is built from TRBV6-5 and TRBJ1-2; tentatively, D is TRBD1 (5 bases). Germline V CDR1 and CDR2: MNHEY, SVGAGI. This CDR3 has 13 amino acids. The germline V and J ends were trimmed by 2 bases and 8 bases, with 12 bases remaining between them.

This clone was recorded once. J is TRBJ1-3 and V is TRBV2, with 9 nucleotides matching TRBD1. Germline CDR1 is SNHLY and CDR2 is FYNNEI. After removal of 3 bases from V and 4 bases from J, the junction contained 10 bases not matched to a gene. The CDR3 has 17 residues. In nucleotides, the CDR3 is TGTGCCAGCAGTGAGAGGGGATTAACAGGGGGCGGAAACACCATATATTTT. Protein: CASSERGLTGGGNTIYF. The complete variable domain, with remaining parts taken from reference TRBV2 and TRBJ1-3, reads EPEVTQTPSHQVTQMGQEVILRCVPISNHLYFYWYRQILGQKVEFLVSFYNNEISEKSEIFDDQFSVERPDGSNFTLKIRSTKLEDSAMYFCASSERGLTGGGNTIYFGEGSWLTVV.

This chain uses TRBV4-3 with TRBJ1-1, with a weak D call TRBD1 (6 bases). Germline-derived CDR1 and CDR2 are LGHNA and YSLEER. CDR3 length: 15 residues. V lost 0 bases, J lost 3 bases, and 11 bases lay in between. CDR3 region: CASSQEARGDTEAFF. CDR3 DNA sequence: TGCGCCAGCAGCCAAGAAGCCAGGGGAGACACTGAAGCTTTCTTT.

This clone was detected only once. The chain uses TRBV18 and TRBJ2-3, with TRBD1 matching over 7 bases. The CDR3 covers 16 residues. V shed 4 bases and J 2 bases; nucleotides not matched to a gene: 9. CDR1 is KGHSH and CDR2 is LQKENI in the germline V gene. The DNA of the CDR3 is TGTGCCAGCTCACGACAGGGTACCAGGGCCACAGATACGCAGTATTTT. Protein sequence: CASSRQGTRATDTQYF.

The CDR3 region is CASSVGTGGSSYNEQFF. Written as DNA, the CDR3 is TGCGCCAGCAGTGTCGGAACAGGGGGTAGTTCCTACAATGAGCAGTTCTTC. The gene calls are TRBV10-1 and TRBJ2-1, with 8 nucleotides matching TRBD1. V shed 4 bases, J shed 1 base, and the junction held 9 bases outside the gene matches. Germline CDR1 is WNHNN and CDR2 is SYGVQD (reference sequence). The CDR3 is 17 residues long.

The count of this clone is one. The chain links TRBV15 to TRBJ2-1, with 7 bases that match TRBD1. The CDR3 covers 11 residues. Germline V gene lookup returns CDR1 LNHNV and CDR2 YYDKDF (reference sequence). With 11 bases clipped from V and 4 bases from J, the junction kept 2 bases outside the gene matches. CDR3 amino acids: CASQGYNEQFF. Here the CDR3 DNA reads TGTGCCTCACAGGGGTACAATGAGCAGTTCTTC.

In its sample, this clone was seen a few times. The gene calls are TRBV4-1 and TRBJ1-1, with TRBD1 matching 7 bases. CDR3 length equals 13 residues. CDR1 and CDR2 (germline): MGHRA, YSYEKL. The V segment lost 0 bases and the J segment 7 bases; nucleotides outside the gene matches: 2. As DNA, the CDR3 is TGCGCCAGCAGCCAAGACAGGGGGTTTGAAGCTTTCTTT. This sequence encodes CASSQDRGFEAFF.

The table lists this clone with a few counts. This chain uses TRBV10-3 with TRBJ1-1; a weak D match, TRBD1 (6 bases). Per germline, CDR1 ENHRY and CDR2 SYGVKD. Trimming stripped 5 bases from V and 5 bases from J, with 18 bases between. This CDR3 has 15 amino acids. The CDR3 sequence is CAISPQGQLQTEAFF. CDR3 nucleotide sequence: TGTGCCATCAGTCCCCAGGGGCAACTTCAAACTGAAGCTTTCTTT.

The chain couples TRBV7-6 to TRBJ1-3; TRBD1 agrees at 9 bases. The J segment lost 2 bases and the V segment lost 6 bases, leaving 5 bases of the junction unmatched. The length of the CDR3 is 15 residues. Germline assignment: CDR1 SGHVS and CDR2 FNYEAQ. The CDR3 DNA follows: TGTGCCAGCAGTCAACAGGGGGCGCCTGGAAACACCATATATTTT. This sequence encodes CASSQQGAPGNTIYF.

This clone occurred once. The V gene is TRBV6-2 or TRBV6-3, the J gene TRBJ2-1; weak D call: TRBD1 (5 bases). V was pared by 5 bases and J by 5 bases, with 19 bases between. The CDR3 is 16 amino acids. Germline V lookup: CDR1 MNHEY, CDR2 SVGEGT. CDR3 loop: CASSTLLGRIDNEQFF. The CDR3, as DNA: TGTGCCAGCAGTACGCTGCTGGGGCGAATTGACAATGAGCAGTTCTTC.

The chain recombines TRBV6-5 with TRBJ1-2; D possibly corresponds to TRBD1 (5 bases). The CDR3 covers 12 residues. Trimming took 6 bases from V and 8 from J, leaving 13 bases between them. The germline gives CDR1 MNHEY, CDR2 SVGAGI. This CDR3 reads CASRPQGRGYTF. CDR3 coding DNA: TGTGCCAGCAGACCTCAGGGTCGGGGCTACACCTTC.

The rearrangement links TRBV15 to TRBJ1-1, with D uncertain. V lost 7 bases and J lost 7, with 19 bases in between. CDR1 is LNHNV and CDR2 is YYDKDF in the germline V gene (reference sequence). The CDR3 loop spans 14 amino acids. The CDR3: CATTSSGWGSEAFF. CDR3 nucleotide sequence: TGTGCCACCACCTCGTCGGGGTGGGGAAGTGAAGCTTTCTTT.

The V gene is TRBV5-4, the J gene TRBJ1-1, with TRBD1 identical over 9 bases. The CDR3 is made up of 15 amino acids. Losses at the gene ends were 4 bases for V and 0 bases for J; bases not matched to a gene: 4. Germline loops: CDR1 SGHNT, CDR2 YYREEE (reference sequence). CDR3 amino acids: CASSPDRGLNTEAFF. The CDR3 nucleotides are TGTGCCAGCAGCCCGGACAGGGGACTGAACACTGAAGCTTTCTTT.

This chain connects TRBV5-1 to TRBJ1-1; TRBD1 matches at 9 bases. The J segment lost 2 bases and the V segment lost 5 bases, leaving 13 bases of the junction unmatched. Germline V gene sequence: CDR1 SGHRS, CDR2 YFSETQ. This CDR3 is built from 17 residues. The CDR3 nucleotides are TGCGCCAGCAGGCTAACCGGGACAGGGCTGGTTAACACTGAAGCTTTCTTT. Translated: CASRLTGTGLVNTEAFF.

The gene calls are TRBV4-2 and TRBJ2-3; 9 nucleotides align to TRBD2. The CDR3 has 16 residues. Per germline, CDR1 LGHNA and CDR2 YNFKEQ. The V segment lost 1 base and the J segment 6 bases; nucleotides outside the gene matches: 8. CDR3 amino acids: CASSQVPGGGADTQYF. The CDR3 nucleotides read TGTGCCAGCAGCCAAGTGCCGGGCGGGGGGGCTGATACGCAGTATTTT.

This chain joins TRBV6-5 and TRBJ2-3; D is perhaps TRBD2 (7 bases). The V gene lost 2 bases and the J gene lost 0 bases, with 9 bases spanning the gap. This CDR3 is built from 15 residues. Germline CDR1 and CDR2: MNHEY and SVGAGI. The CDR3 spells CASSYGGASTDTQYF. The CDR3 region has the DNA TGTGCCAGCAGTTACGGGGGGGCTAGCACAGATACGCAGTATTTT.

The rearrangement links TRBV29-1 to TRBJ2-1, with 9 bases lining up with TRBD1. V shed 6 bases, J shed 8 bases, and the junction held 11 bases outside the gene matches. Per germline, CDR1 SQVTM and CDR2 ANQGSEA. This CDR3 has 14 residues. CDR3 nucleotide sequence: TGCAGCGTCGCTAGACAGGGGGGTGCGGATGAGCAGTTCTTC. Its protein product is CSVARQGGADEQFF.

The chain recombines TRBV7-8 with TRBJ1-3; 7 bases agree with TRBD1. Germline V lookup: CDR1 SGHVS, CDR2 FQNEAQ. This CDR3 is 14 amino acids long. After removal of 5 bases from V and 2 bases from J, the junction contained 3 bases not matched to a gene. The CDR3 is CASSLDRAGNTIYF. CDR3 DNA: TGTGCCAGCAGCCTTGACAGGGCTGGAAACACCATATATTTT.

The chain uses TRBV5-1 and TRBJ1-1; TRBD1 agrees at 9 bases. The junction had 10 bases not matched to a gene; V was cut back by 5 bases and J by 2 bases. The CDR3 has 16 residues. Germline loops: CDR1 SGHRS, CDR2 YFSETQ. The CDR3 nucleotides are TGCGCCAGCAGTGTCAACCCGACAGGGGGTAACACTGAAGCTTTCTTT. Its translation: CASSVNPTGGNTEAFF.

The CDR3 loop is CASSPAQGGFSNYGYTF. CDR3 DNA: TGTGCCAGCAGCCCGGCACAGGGGGGCTTCTCTAACTATGGCTACACCTTC. This sequence joins TRBV5-6 and TRBJ1-2; 8 nucleotides agree with TRBD1. Trimming removed 4 bases from V and 0 bases from J; junction bases left unmatched: 11. The CDR3 totals 17 residues. The V gene's germline CDR1 is SGHDT and CDR2 YYEEEE.

The chain links TRBV9 to TRBJ1-3, with TRBD1 matching over 7 bases. The CDR3 is made up of 16 amino acids. CDR1 and CDR2 (germline): SGDLS, YYNGEE. V gave up 1 base and J gave up 1 base; unmatched junction bases: 5. CDR3 residues: CASSVSTTGSGNTIYF. In nucleotides, the CDR3 is TGTGCCAGCAGCGTATCTACGACAGGGTCTGGAAACACCATATATTTT.

As for this clone: Other DNA variants within this sample encode the same CDR3. V gene TRBV5-1 combines with J gene TRBJ2-2; D is unclear. This CDR3 has 14 amino acids. The V end lost 1 base, the J end lost 4 bases, and 8 bases lay between the germline ends. The germline V gene has CDR1 SGHRS and CDR2 YFSETQ. The CDR3 protein is CASSLTVSTGELFF. In nucleotides, the CDR3 is TGCGCCAGCAGCTTGACGGTATCCACCGGGGAGCTGTTTTTT. The whole variable domain, filled in from reference TRBV5-1 and TRBJ2-2, reads KAGVTQTPRYLIKTRGQQVTLSCSPISGHRSVSWYQQTPGQGLQFLFEYFSETQRNKGNFPGRFSGRQFSNSRSEMNVSTLELGDSALYLCASSLTVSTGELFFGEGSRLTVL.

This chain's CDR3 is CASSPGERGDPVETQYF. The CDR3 nucleotides are TGCGCCAGCAGCCCCGGAGAGCGGGGGGACCCCGTAGAGACCCAGTACTTC. The gene calls are TRBV5-1 and TRBJ2-5; 9 bases agree with TRBD2. Per germline, CDR1 SGHRS and CDR2 YFSETQ. J lost 4 bases, V lost 4 bases, and 14 bases had no gene match. The CDR3 length is 17 residues.